The 23 T cell receptor beta chains presented below share a single source sample, sequenced in a study of Ad26.COV2.S vaccination and SARS-CoV-2 variants (dated by TCRdb to 2020 to 2022). Sample treatment or condition, as interpreted from the label and publication: over 15 received Ad26.COV2.S at low or high dose, single or two shots; five or six received placebo; per-sample allocation not given. For vaccine and placebo recipients, repertoires were sequenced using samples collected on day 63 after the first injection. The library was built by means of the immunoSEQ multiplex PCR assay. Imported from immuneACCESS, the table was reduced by TCRdb to in-frame sequences with V and J called. These copies leave out some clones; in studies compared against another copy, an unresolved V gene accounts for under half, and the cause of the remainder is not known. This sample gives 510,000 or so clones in total; about 83% of them show up just once. The leading ten clones occupy around 13% of the sample.

This material consisted of peripheral blood, taken in a trial of Ad26.COV2.S vaccine versus placebo. The receptor set was obtained from a person between 18 and 65 years old who received the Ad26.COV2.S COVID-19 vaccine or a placebo.

The chain has TRBV27 and TRBJ2-5, with D tentatively TRBD2 (6 bases). The germline V gene encodes CDR1 MNHEY and CDR2 SMNVEV (reference sequence). V lost 7 bases, J lost 7 bases, and 13 bases lay in between. The length of the CDR3 is 12 residues. CDR3 in amino acids: CASTSPGGTQYF. DNA for the CDR3: TGTGCCAGCACCAGCCCCGGGGGGACCCAGTACTTC.

This clone was counted a single time. The rearrangement uses TRBV4-2 and TRBJ1-5; D possibly corresponds to TRBD1 (6 bases). V lost 1 base to trimming and J lost 0 bases, with 19 bases between them. The CDR3 has 19 amino acids. The germline V gene encodes CDR1 LGHNA and CDR2 YNFKEQ. The CDR3 DNA reads as TGTGCCAGCAGCCAAGTTAGGGGAGCAGGGGAGTTTAGCAATCAGCCCCAGCATTTT. Protein sequence: CASSQVRGAGEFSNQPQHF.

This clone was seen a handful of times. CDR3 region: CAWSGLAGGEQFF. DNA for the CDR3: TGTGCCTGGAGTGGGTTAGCGGGAGGTGAGCAGTTCTTC. The chain carries TRBV30 and TRBJ2-1; TRBD2 matches at 10 bases. The V gene end was trimmed by 1 base and the J gene end by 9 bases; junction bases not matched to a gene: 3. The CDR3 spans 13 residues. The germline gives CDR1 GTSNPN, CDR2 SVGIG (reference sequence).

The chain combines TRBV2 with TRBJ2-3, with TRBD2 matching over 9 bases. From germline, CDR1 is SNHLY and CDR2 FYNNEI. V was pared by 8 bases and J by 1 base, with 4 bases of the junction left unmatched. This CDR3 is 14 amino acids long. The CDR3 sequence: CASARGGGTDTQYF. CDR3 DNA sequence: TGTGCCAGCGCGCGGGGGGGAGGCACAGATACGCAGTATTTT.

This clone appeared a few times. V gene TRBV6-5 combines with J gene TRBJ1-6; D remains unclear. Deletions cut 3 bases from V and 6 bases from J, with 9 bases between. The CDR3 runs to 14 residues. Germline loops: CDR1 MNHEY, CDR2 SVGAGI. The CDR3 region has the DNA TGTGCCAGCAGTTATTTGTTGGGTAATTCACCCCTCCACTTT. Its translation is CASSYLLGNSPLHF.

The chain uses TRBV5-1 and TRBJ1-1; D remains unclear. CDR1 and CDR2 (germline): SGHRS, YFSETQ. Trimming pared 3 bases from V and 5 bases from J, leaving 11 bases between. CDR3 size: 13 residues. The CDR3: CASSSMLGTEAFF. CDR3 sequence (DNA): TGCGCCAGCAGCTCCATGTTGGGGACTGAAGCTTTCTTT.

V usage is TRBV5-1 and J usage is TRBJ2-3, with 11 bases fitting TRBD2. CDR3 length: 17 residues. CDR1 SGHRS and CDR2 YFSETQ come from the germline V gene. With V trimmed by 4 bases and J by 0 bases, 7 bases remained unmatched. As DNA, the CDR3 is TGCGCCAGCAGCCCCGGGACTAGCGGTTCTAGCACAGATACGCAGTATTTT. Translating gives CASSPGTSGSSTDTQYF.

The chain recombines TRBV28 with TRBJ1-3; no clear D gene. There are 14 residues in the CDR3. From germline, CDR1 is MDHEN and CDR2 SYDVKM. Trimming shortened V by 3 bases and J by 3 bases, and 9 bases separated the two germline ends. The CDR3 DNA reads as TGTGCCAGCAGTTTTGGTGCGAATGGAAACACCATATATTTT. It specifies CASSFGANGNTIYF.

V usage is TRBV28 and J usage is TRBJ2-3; a weak D match, TRBD1 (5 bases). There are 14 residues in the CDR3. Per germline, CDR1 MDHEN and CDR2 SYDVKM. V lost 6 bases to trimming and J lost 1 base, with 11 bases between them. The CDR3 bases are TGTGCCAGCAGCCAGGGCCCAGGCACAGATACGCAGTATTTT. Encoded protein: CASSQGPGTDTQYF.

The count of this clone is one. This rearrangement joins TRBV28 to TRBJ1-2, with 9 bases identical to TRBD1. Looked up from germline, CDR1 is MDHEN and CDR2 is SYDVKM. With 2 bases clipped from V and 2 bases from J, the junction kept 6 bases outside the gene matches. The CDR3 totals 16 residues. CDR3 residues: CASSLGSDRGNYGYTF. CDR3 in DNA: TGTGCCAGCAGTTTAGGGAGTGACAGGGGGAACTATGGCTACACCTTC.

This chain joins TRBV7-9 and TRBJ1-1; TRBD1 agrees at 7 bases. V shed 3 bases, J shed 11 bases, and the junction held 12 bases outside the gene matches. Germline CDR1 SEHNR, CDR2 FQNEAQ (reference sequence). This CDR3 is 14 amino acids long. Here the CDR3 reads CASSLTEGAASAFF. CDR3 DNA sequence: TGTGCCAGCAGCTTGACGGAGGGGGCGGCGAGCGCTTTCTTT.

V and J are TRBV7-3 and TRBJ2-1; 10 bases agree with TRBD2. Germline V gene lookup returns CDR1 SGHTA and CDR2 FQGTGA. V trimming: 2 bases; J trimming: 7 bases; junction bases outside the gene matches: 5. The CDR3 has 15 residues. CDR3 sequence (DNA): TGTGCCAGCAGCTTATTCGGGACTAGCGCGAATGAGCAGTTCTTC. Protein product: CASSLFGTSANEQFF.

The chain recombines TRBV5-1 with TRBJ2-5, with D unresolved. V was cut by 4 bases and J by 5 bases, with 21 bases left in between. This CDR3 contains 16 residues. Germline loops: CDR1 SGHRS, CDR2 YFSETQ. In DNA form, the CDR3 reads TGCGCCAGCAGCGGCCTATCCGGCAGGTTGGGGGAGACCCAGTACTTC. It yields the protein CASSGLSGRLGETQYF.

The chain combines TRBV7-9 with TRBJ1-3, with D tentatively TRBD1 (6 bases). The V end was cut by 4 bases, the J end by 0 bases, with 10 bases between. The CDR3 contains 15 residues. Germline V gene lookup returns CDR1 SEHNR and CDR2 FQNEAQ (reference sequence). The CDR3 DNA is TGTGCCAGCAGCTCTCAGGGGTTCTCTGGAAACACCATATATTTT. As protein: CASSSQGFSGNTIYF.

The chain links TRBV15 to TRBJ1-5; D is unclear. Germline V gives CDR1 LNHNV, CDR2 YYDKDF (reference sequence). The CDR3 contains 14 residues. V dropped 8 bases and J dropped 3 bases, with 14 bases sitting between them. The CDR3 loop reads CATRLGGINQPQHF. For the CDR3, the DNA is TGTGCCACCCGCCTGGGCGGTATCAATCAGCCCCAGCATTTT.

The chain's CDR3 is CAWNRRGRDNSPLHF. Written as DNA, the CDR3 is TGTGCCTGGAACCGACGGGGGCGGGATAATTCACCCCTCCACTTT. The J gene is TRBJ1-6, the V gene TRBV30; perhaps TRBD1 as D (6 bases). Germline V gene sequence: CDR1 GTSNPN, CDR2 SVGIG (reference sequence). Trimming removed 4 bases from V and 5 bases from J, with 15 bases in between. This CDR3 spans 15 amino acids.

Only a few counts were recorded for this clone. The chain recombines TRBV4-2 with TRBJ1-2, with D maybe TRBD1 (6 bases). Per germline, CDR1 LGHNA and CDR2 YNFKEQ. Trimming removed 4 bases at V and 4 bases at J, with 10 bases between. The CDR3 runs to 13 residues. The CDR3 DNA reads TGTGCCAGCAGCCCGCAGGGGATCTATGGCTACACCTTC. Its protein product is CASSPQGIYGYTF.

The chain combines TRBV7-3 with TRBJ2-1; TRBD2 matches at 8 bases. Germline-derived CDR1 and CDR2 are SGHTA and FQGTGA. This CDR3 is built from 14 residues. With V trimmed by 0 bases and J by 7 bases, 2 bases remained unmatched. CDR3 sequence: CASSLTAGENEQFF. DNA for the CDR3: TGTGCCAGCAGCTTAACAGCGGGAGAGAATGAGCAGTTCTTC.

CDR3 in amino acids: CAISSSGRAWEQYF. The CDR3 nucleotides are TGTGCCATCAGTTCTAGCGGGAGGGCCTGGGAGCAGTACTTC. This chain joins TRBV10-3 and TRBJ2-7; 12 nucleotides agree with TRBD2. This CDR3 contains 14 residues. The V segment lost 5 bases and the J segment 7 bases; nucleotides outside the gene matches: 6. Germline V gene lookup returns CDR1 ENHRY and CDR2 SYGVKD.

The chain recombines TRBV7-9 with TRBJ2-5, with D perhaps matching TRBD1 or TRBD2 (5 bases each). Germline CDR1 is SEHNR and CDR2 is FQNEAQ (reference sequence). The V end lost 0 bases, the J end lost 5 bases, and 13 bases lay between the germline ends. There are 15 residues in the CDR3. The CDR3 protein is CASSLANRGDETQYF. CDR3 sequence (DNA): TGTGCCAGCAGCTTAGCTAACCGAGGGGACGAGACCCAGTACTTC.

The chain combines TRBV7-8 with TRBJ1-2; D might be TRBD1 (5 bases). V gave up 1 base and J gave up 2 bases, with 8 bases separating them. This CDR3 is built from 14 residues. CDR1 is SGHVS, CDR2 FQNEAQ, per germline. CDR3 in DNA: TGTGCCAGCAGCTTAGGACGGACAAACTATGGCTACACCTTC. Translation: CASSLGRTNYGYTF.

This chain joins TRBV4-2 and TRBJ1-1; D gene ambiguous. V was cut by 0 bases and J by 6 bases, with 11 bases left in between. Germline V gives CDR1 LGHNA, CDR2 YNFKEQ. The CDR3 has 14 residues. CDR3 region: CASSQDGWSPEAFF. The CDR3 DNA reads TGTGCCAGCAGCCAAGACGGGTGGTCCCCTGAAGCTTTCTTT.

This chain links TRBV5-1 with TRBJ2-3; 9 positions agree with TRBD1. In germline, CDR1 is SGHRS, CDR2 YFSETQ. V dropped 2 bases and J dropped 0; count of bases not matched to a gene: 7. The CDR3 is 17 residues long. The CDR3 here is CASSFPAGTGSTDTQYF. For the CDR3, the DNA is TGCGCCAGCAGCTTCCCAGCCGGGACAGGGAGCACAGATACGCAGTATTTT.